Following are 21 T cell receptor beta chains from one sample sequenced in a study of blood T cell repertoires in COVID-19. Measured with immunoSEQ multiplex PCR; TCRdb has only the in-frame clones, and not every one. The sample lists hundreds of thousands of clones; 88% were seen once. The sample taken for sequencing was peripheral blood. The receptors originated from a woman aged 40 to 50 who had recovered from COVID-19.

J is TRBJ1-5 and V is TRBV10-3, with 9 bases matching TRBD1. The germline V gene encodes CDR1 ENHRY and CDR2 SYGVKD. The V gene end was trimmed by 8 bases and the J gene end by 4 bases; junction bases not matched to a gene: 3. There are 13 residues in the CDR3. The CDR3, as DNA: TGTGCCATCGGAGGGACAGGGAATCAGCCCCAGCATTTT. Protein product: CAIGGTGNQPQHF.

CDR3 residues: CASSQSGGRRGEKLFF. CDR3 coding DNA: TGTGCCAGCAGCCAGTCAGGGGGCCGTAGGGGTGAAAAACTGTTTTTT. The chain carries TRBV3-1 (or the pseudogene TRBV3-2) and TRBJ1-4, with 8 nucleotides matching TRBD1. This CDR3 spans 16 amino acids. The germline CDR1 and CDR2 sequences are LGHDT and YNNKEL (reference sequence). V lost 3 bases and J lost 7; bases outside the gene matches: 10.

CDR3 in DNA: TGTGCCAGCCGACCAGCGGGAGGGCCGGGTGAGCAGTTCTTC. It encodes CASRPAGGPGEQFF. J is TRBJ2-1 and V is TRBV7-3, with 10 nucleotides matching TRBD2. V was pared by 8 bases and J by 9 bases, with 10 bases of the junction left unmatched. The V gene's germline CDR1 is SGHTA and CDR2 FQGTGA. The length of the CDR3 is 14 residues.

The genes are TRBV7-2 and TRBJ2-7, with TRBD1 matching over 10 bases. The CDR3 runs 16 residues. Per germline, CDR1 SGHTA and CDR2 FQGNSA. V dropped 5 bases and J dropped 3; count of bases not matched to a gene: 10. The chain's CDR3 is CASSPPTGGHVYEQYF. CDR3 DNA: TGTGCCAGCAGCCCTCCGACAGGGGGCCATGTCTACGAGCAGTACTTC.

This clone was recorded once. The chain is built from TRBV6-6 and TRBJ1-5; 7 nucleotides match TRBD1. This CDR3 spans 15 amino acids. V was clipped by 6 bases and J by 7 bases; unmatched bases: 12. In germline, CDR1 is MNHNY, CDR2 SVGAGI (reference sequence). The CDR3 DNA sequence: TGTGCCAGCAGCCGCGAAGACAGGGAGAGCCAGCCCCAGCATTTT. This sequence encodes CASSREDRESQPQHF.

As DNA, the CDR3 is TGTGCCAGTAGCGGGTGGGATTCACCCCTCCACTTT. Amino acid sequence: CASSGWDSPLHF. The V call is TRBV19, the J call TRBJ1-6; D is undetermined. V lost 6 bases and J lost 8, with 8 bases in between. The CDR3 consists of 12 residues. Looked up from germline, CDR1 is LNHDA and CDR2 is SQIVND (reference sequence).

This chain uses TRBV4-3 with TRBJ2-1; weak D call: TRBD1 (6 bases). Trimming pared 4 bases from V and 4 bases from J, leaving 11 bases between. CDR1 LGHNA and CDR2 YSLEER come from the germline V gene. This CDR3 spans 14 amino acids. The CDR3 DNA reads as TGCGCCAGCAGCCCTCTGAGGGGGTACAATGAGCAGTTCTTC. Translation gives CASSPLRGYNEQFF.

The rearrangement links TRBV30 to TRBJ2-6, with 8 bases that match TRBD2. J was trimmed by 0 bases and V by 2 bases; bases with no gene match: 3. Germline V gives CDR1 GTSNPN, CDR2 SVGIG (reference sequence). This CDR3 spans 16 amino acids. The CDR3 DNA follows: TGTGCCTGGAGTCTAGCGGGCAACTCTGGGGCCAACGTCCTGACTTTC. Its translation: CAWSLAGNSGANVLTF.

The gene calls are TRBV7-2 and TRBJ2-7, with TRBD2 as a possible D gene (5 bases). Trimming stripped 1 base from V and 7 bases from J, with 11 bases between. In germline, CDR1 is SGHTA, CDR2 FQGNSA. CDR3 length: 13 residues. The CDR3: CASSLGARGEQYV. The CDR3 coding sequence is TGTGCCAGCAGCTTAGGGGCAAGAGGGGAGCAGTACGTC.

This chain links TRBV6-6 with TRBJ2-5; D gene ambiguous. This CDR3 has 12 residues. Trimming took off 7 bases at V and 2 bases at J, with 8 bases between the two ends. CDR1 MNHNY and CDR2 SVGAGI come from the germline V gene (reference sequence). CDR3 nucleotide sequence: TGTGCCAGCATGCGGCCGCAAGAGACCCAGTACTTC. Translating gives CASMRPQETQYF.

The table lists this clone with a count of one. CDR3 sequence: CASSGKREGYNEQFF. CDR3 nucleotides: TGTGCCAGCAGCGGGAAGCGGGAGGGGTACAATGAGCAGTTCTTC. The chain recombines TRBV9 with TRBJ2-1, with TRBD2 identical over 10 bases. Trimming at V came to 3 bases and at J to 4 bases, leaving 4 bases not matched to a gene. Germline loops: CDR1 SGDLS, CDR2 YYNGEE. This CDR3 is 15 amino acids long.

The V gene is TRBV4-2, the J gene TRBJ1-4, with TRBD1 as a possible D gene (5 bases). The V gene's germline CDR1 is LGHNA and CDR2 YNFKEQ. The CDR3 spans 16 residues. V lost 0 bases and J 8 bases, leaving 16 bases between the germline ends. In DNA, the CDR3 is TGTGCCAGCAGCCAAGAGGCAACAGCCGGGGGGGAAAAACTGTTTTTT. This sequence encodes CASSQEATAGGEKLFF.

The CDR3 DNA reads as TGTGCCTGGAGTGTACTGGTGGGAGTGGGGACCGGGGAGCTGTTTTTT. It is translated as CAWSVLVGVGTGELFF. The gene calls are TRBV30 and TRBJ2-2, with D perhaps TRBD2 (5 bases). From germline, CDR1 is GTSNPN and CDR2 SVGIG (reference sequence). This CDR3 spans 16 amino acids. Trimming took off 0 bases at V and 5 bases at J, with 16 bases between the two ends.

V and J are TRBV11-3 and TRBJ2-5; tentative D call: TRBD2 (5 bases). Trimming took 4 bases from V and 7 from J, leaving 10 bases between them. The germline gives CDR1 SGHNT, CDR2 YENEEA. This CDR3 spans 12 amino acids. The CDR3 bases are TGTGCCAGCAGCTCCACGGGGTTGACCCAGTACTTC. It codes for CASSSTGLTQYF.

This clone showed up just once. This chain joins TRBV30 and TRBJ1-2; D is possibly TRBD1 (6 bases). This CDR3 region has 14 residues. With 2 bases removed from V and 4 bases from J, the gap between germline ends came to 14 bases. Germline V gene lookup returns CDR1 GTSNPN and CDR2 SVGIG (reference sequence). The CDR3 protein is CAWSRTGHLYGYTF. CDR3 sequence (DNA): TGTGCCTGGAGTCGAACAGGGCACCTCTATGGCTACACCTTC. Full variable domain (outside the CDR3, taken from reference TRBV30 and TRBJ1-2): SQTIHQWPATLVQPVGSPLSLECTVEGTSNPNLYWYRQAAGRGLQLLFYSVGIGQISSEVPQNLSASRPQDRQFILSSKKLLLSDSGFYLCAWSRTGHLYGYTFGSGTRLTVV.

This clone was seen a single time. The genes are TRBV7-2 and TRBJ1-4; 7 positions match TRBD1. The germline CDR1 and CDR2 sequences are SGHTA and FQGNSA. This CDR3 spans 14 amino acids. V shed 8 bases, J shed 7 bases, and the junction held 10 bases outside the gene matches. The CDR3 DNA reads TGTGCCAGCGGTAGGGGGCCGGGTTTTGAAAAACTGTTTTTT. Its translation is CASGRGPGFEKLFF.

The CDR3 sequence is CASSSPTGTQYF. The CDR3 DNA reads as TGTGCCAGCAGTTCCCCCACGGGTACGCAGTATTTT. The rearrangement uses TRBV28 and TRBJ2-3, with unresolved D. This CDR3 has 12 amino acids. Germline CDR1 MDHEN, CDR2 SYDVKM. The V end lost 4 bases, the J end lost 8 bases, and 10 bases lay between the germline ends.

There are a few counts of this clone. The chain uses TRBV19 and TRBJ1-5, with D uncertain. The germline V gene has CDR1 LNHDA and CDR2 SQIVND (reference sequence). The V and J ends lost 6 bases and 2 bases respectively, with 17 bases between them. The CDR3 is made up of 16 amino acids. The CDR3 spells CASSSLEASGNQPQHF. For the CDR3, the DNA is TGTGCCAGTAGCTCCCTCGAGGCCTCGGGCAATCAGCCCCAGCATTTT.

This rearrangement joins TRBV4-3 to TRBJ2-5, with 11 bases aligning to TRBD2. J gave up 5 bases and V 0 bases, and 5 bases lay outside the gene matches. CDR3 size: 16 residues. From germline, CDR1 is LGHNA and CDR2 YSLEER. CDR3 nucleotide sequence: TGCGCCAGCAGCCAAGAGGGTAGCGGGGGGGTGGAGACCCAGTACTTC. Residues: CASSQEGSGGVETQYF.

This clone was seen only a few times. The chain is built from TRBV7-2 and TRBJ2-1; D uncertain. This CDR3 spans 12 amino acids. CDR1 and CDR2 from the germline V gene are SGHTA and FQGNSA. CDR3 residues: CSSSSGRNEQFF. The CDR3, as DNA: TGTTCCTCCTCCTCGGGTCGTAATGAGCAGTTCTTC.

CDR3 sequence (DNA): TGTGCCACCAGAAACCGACAGCTACCGATATCAGCCAAAAACATTCAGTACTTC. As protein: CATRNRQLPISAKNIQYF. The chain has TRBV28 and TRBJ2-4, with D tentatively TRBD1 (5 bases). Trimming stripped 10 bases from V and 0 bases from J, with 25 bases between. The CDR3 covers 18 residues. Germline values: CDR1 MDHEN, CDR2 SYDVKM.